The sequence of this T cell receptor (beta chain) was determined in a study of cytomegalovirus exposure and HLA in healthy donors. Overall study context: Clustering assigned over 70% of the approximately 400 genotyped donors to the Caucasian-associated ancestry cluster. Overall study findings and caveats: Altogether, some 170 TCR beta chains were recorded as cytomegalovirus-associated. As a later analysis showed, a missense DCLRE1C variant was linked to trimming of TCR beta V- and J-genes. Later analysis suggested most CMV-associated TCR beta chains were HLA-restricted.

Worth noting for this clone: Its antigen is as yet unknown.

The CDR3 covers 15 residues. V trimming: 0 bases; J trimming: 7 bases; junction bases outside the gene matches: 5. The germline gives CDR1 SGDLS, CDR2 YYNGEE. A multiplex PCR was run with 60 Vbeta primers and 13 Jbeta primers. The assay was immunoSEQ multiplex PCR, and TCRdb's table has in-frame clones only and misses some. This sample contains roughly 71,000 clones. The sequencing sample was made of PBMCs. The origin of this receptor is a woman in her forties in good health and CMV-seropositive. The rearrangement links TRBV9 to TRBJ2-1, with TRBD1 identical over 9 bases. CDR3 protein: CASSVGGTGNNEQFF. CDR3 DNA: TGTGCCAGCAGCGTAGGTGGGACAGGGAATAATGAGCAGTTCTTC. Variable domain in full (rest from reference TRBV9 and TRBJ2-1): DSGVTQTPKHLITATGQRVTLRCSPRSGDLSVYWYQQSLDQGLQFLIQYYNGEERAKGNILERFSAQQFPDLHSELNLSSLELGDSALYFCASSVGGTGNNEQFFGPGTRLTVL.